These 23 T cell receptor beta chains share one sample of origin, sequenced in a study of control samples from healthy donors and cancer patients. Profiled with immunoSEQ multiplex PCR; TCRdb holds only in-frame clones, not every one. The table shows some 120,000 clones, with more than 75% occurring only once. Sequenced sample: blood. The receptor source for this set is a man aged 40-49 years in good health.

The CDR3: CASSQDWMENEQFF. The CDR3 DNA sequence: TGCGCCAGCAGCCAAGATTGGATGGAGAATGAGCAGTTCTTC. V usage is TRBV4-3 and J usage is TRBJ2-1; no clear D gene. V gave up 0 bases and J gave up 7 bases, with 10 bases separating them. Germline V gene lookup returns CDR1 LGHNA and CDR2 YSLEER. The CDR3 runs to 14 residues.

The chain links TRBV19 to TRBJ1-1; D call uncertain. The germline gives CDR1 LNHDA, CDR2 SQIVND (reference sequence). The CDR3 runs to 13 residues. The V and J ends lost 6 bases and 9 bases respectively, with 17 bases between them. The CDR3 coding sequence is TGTGCCAGTAGCCACCGAGGCATCAAAAAAGCTTTCTTT. Translation: CASSHRGIKKAFF.

This clone showed up just once. The CDR3 region is CASSPGLADTQYF. The CDR3 coding sequence is TGTGCCAGCAGCCCGGGGTTAGCAGATACGCAGTATTTT. This chain links TRBV4-2 with TRBJ2-3, with D possibly being TRBD2 (5 bases). Germline V lookup: CDR1 LGHNA, CDR2 YNFKEQ. Trimming pared 4 bases from V and 4 bases from J, leaving 9 bases between. This CDR3 is 13 amino acids long.

The rearrangement links TRBV20-1 to TRBJ1-1, with 7 bases aligning to TRBD1. V was pared by 6 bases and J by 6 bases, with 4 bases of the junction left unmatched. The germline V gene has CDR1 DFQATT and CDR2 SNEGSKA (reference sequence). The length of the CDR3 is 11 residues. The CDR3 loop reads CSATRGSEAFF. The CDR3 nucleotides are TGCAGTGCCACCAGGGGGTCTGAAGCTTTCTTT.

The chain has TRBV24-1 and TRBJ1-5; tentative D call: TRBD1 (6 bases). Germline V gene lookup returns CDR1 KGHDR and CDR2 SFDVKD. Between the trimmed V and J ends, which lost 3 bases and 7 bases, there was a span of 9 bases. This CDR3 is built from 13 residues. The CDR3 nucleotides read TGTGCCACCAGTGATCTACAGGGACAGCCCCAGCATTTT. Its protein is CATSDLQGQPQHF.

The V gene is TRBV24-1, the J gene TRBJ2-7; no reliable D call. Germline V gene data show CDR1 as KGHDR and CDR2 as SFDVKD. Trimming left V 7 bases short and J 9 bases short, with 21 bases between. The CDR3 runs to 14 residues. Here the CDR3 reads CATSPSDSTGWQYF. DNA for the CDR3: TGTGCCACCAGCCCCAGCGACTCTACTGGATGGCAGTACTTC.

The V call is TRBV3-1 (or the pseudogene TRBV3-2), the J call TRBJ1-4; TRBD1 matches at 7 bases. CDR1 is LGHDT and CDR2 is YNNKEL in the germline V gene (reference sequence). V lost 2 bases to trimming and J lost 8 bases; unmatched junction nucleotides: 5. The CDR3 loop spans 14 amino acids. The CDR3 here is CASSQLSDREKLFF. CDR3 DNA: TGTGCCAGCAGCCAATTATCGGACAGGGAAAAACTGTTTTTT.

In its sample, this clone was seen once. The chain combines TRBV12-3 or TRBV12-4 with TRBJ1-1, with no clear D. The CDR3 covers 12 residues. Trimming pared 2 bases from V and 5 bases from J, leaving 6 bases between. CDR3 bases: TGTGCCAGCAGTTTATTGGAGACTGAAGCTTTCTTT. As protein: CASSLLETEAFF.

The V gene is TRBV24-1, the J gene TRBJ2-1; TRBD2 might be the D (7 bases). The CDR3 totals 16 residues. Germline loops: CDR1 KGHDR, CDR2 SFDVKD. Trimming stripped 5 bases from V and 6 bases from J, with 19 bases between. CDR3 sequence reads: CATSARGAGYRNEQFF. The DNA for the CDR3 is TGTGCCACCAGTGCCCGGGGGGCAGGGTATCGCAATGAGCAGTTCTTC.

The rearrangement links TRBV12-5 to TRBJ2-1; D unresolved. Germline values: CDR1 LGHNT, CDR2 FRNRAP. The CDR3 is 11 residues long. Trimming took 5 bases from V and 7 from J, leaving 6 bases between them. The CDR3 DNA reads as TGTGCTAGTGGTCGTACAAATGAGCAGTTCTTC. Amino acids: CASGRTNEQFF.

This sequence joins TRBV27 and TRBJ1-1; D is unclear. The V end was cut by 2 bases, the J end by 3 bases, with 7 bases between. This CDR3 region has 13 residues. Germline V CDR1 and CDR2: MNHEY, SMNVEV (reference sequence). CDR3 DNA: TGTGCCAGCAGTTTAGCGGGGTACACTGAAGCTTTCTTT. Protein sequence: CASSLAGYTEAFF.

V usage is TRBV18 and J usage is TRBJ2-5, with 9 positions matching TRBD2. Unmatched junction bases numbered 5, after V lost 3 bases and J lost 3 bases. CDR1 is KGHSH, CDR2 LQKENI, per germline. The CDR3 consists of 15 residues. The DNA for the CDR3 is TGTGCCAGCTCACCTGTAGCGGGGGCCGAAGAGACCCAGTACTTC. This gives the protein CASSPVAGAEETQYF.

V and J are TRBV7-2 and TRBJ2-4, with TRBD2 as a possible D gene (7 bases). V gave up 5 bases and J gave up 5 bases, with 16 bases separating them. The CDR3 covers 15 residues. Looked up from germline, CDR1 is SGHTA and CDR2 is FQGNSA. In DNA, the CDR3 is TGTGCCAGCAGCCAGGGGAGGGGTAGGGAAAACATTCAGTACTTC. Its protein product is CASSQGRGRENIQYF.

V and J are TRBV7-9 and TRBJ2-7; D is uncertain. Deletions cut 4 bases from V and 3 bases from J, with 4 bases between. CDR3 length: 11 residues. Germline assignment: CDR1 SEHNR and CDR2 FQNEAQ (reference sequence). The CDR3 sequence is CASSSLYEQYF. Written as DNA, the CDR3 is TGTGCCAGCAGCTCGCTCTACGAGCAGTACTTC.

V is TRBV11-2 and J is TRBJ2-1, with 10 bases fitting TRBD2. The germline V gene encodes CDR1 SGHAT and CDR2 FQNNGV. J lost 10 bases, V lost 10 bases, and 10 bases had no gene match. The CDR3 is 13 amino acids. CDR3 region: CATQLAGAREQFF. CDR3 DNA: TGTGCCACCCAGCTAGCGGGGGCTAGAGAGCAGTTCTTC.

The V and J genes are TRBV10-2 and TRBJ2-3, with D perhaps being TRBD1 or TRBD2 (6 bases each). Trimming cost V 7 bases and J 4 bases, with 15 bases left between them. In germline, CDR1 is WSHSY, CDR2 SAAADI. The CDR3 length is 14 residues. Here the CDR3 DNA reads TGCGCCAGCACTCCCGGGGGCAGGGCAGATACGCAGTATTTT. It codes for CASTPGGRADTQYF.

This sequence joins TRBV2 and TRBJ2-3; TRBD2 agrees at 12 bases. The ends lost 4 bases at V and 2 bases at J; junction bases unmatched: 4. The CDR3 is made up of 16 amino acids. CDR1 is SNHLY, CDR2 FYNNEI, per germline. The CDR3 bases are TGTGCCAGCAGTGCTCGGACTAGCGGGACCACAGATACGCAGTATTTT. Its protein is CASSARTSGTTDTQYF.

This chain joins TRBV6-2 or TRBV6-3 and TRBJ1-1, with 9 bases aligning to TRBD1. V lost 6 bases, J lost 4 bases, and 9 bases stayed unmatched. CDR3 length equals 15 residues. Per the germline V gene, CDR1 is MNHEY and CDR2 is SVGEGT. CDR3 sequence: CASSIRPTGGTEAFF. In nucleotides, the CDR3 is TGTGCCAGCAGCATTAGACCGACAGGGGGCACTGAAGCTTTCTTT.

The rearrangement links TRBV24-1 to TRBJ2-4, with D tentatively TRBD1 or TRBD2 (5 bases each). V shed 4 bases and J shed 7 bases, with 13 bases lying between them. The CDR3 is 14 residues long. Germline V gives CDR1 KGHDR, CDR2 SFDVKD. For the CDR3, the DNA is TGTGCCACCAGTGACCCAAGACAGCGGAACATTCAGTACTTC. Encoded protein: CATSDPRQRNIQYF.

The chain carries TRBV30 and TRBJ1-6; D gene ambiguous. Germline V gene lookup returns CDR1 GTSNPN and CDR2 SVGIG (reference sequence). CDR3 length equals 13 residues. V was clipped by 3 bases and J by 5 bases, with 8 bases between them. Written as DNA, the CDR3 is TGTGCCTGGAGGGGGATCCATAATTCACCCCTCCACTTT. This translates into CAWRGIHNSPLHF. Full variable domain (rest looked up from reference TRBV30 and TRBJ1-6): SQTIHQWPATLVQPVGSPLSLECTVEGTSNPNLYWYRQAAGRGLQLLFYSVGIGQISSEVPQNLSASRPQDRQFILSSKKLLLSDSGFYLCAWRGIHNSPLHFGNGTRLTVT.

This rearrangement joins TRBV15 to TRBJ2-3; D uncertain. Between the trimmed V and J ends, which lost 0 bases and 4 bases, there was a span of 5 bases. The CDR3 extends over 13 amino acids. Per the germline V gene, CDR1 is LNHNV and CDR2 is YYDKDF (reference sequence). The CDR3 sequence: CATSRDRADTQYF. The DNA of the CDR3 is TGTGCCACCAGCAGAGATAGGGCAGATACGCAGTATTTT.

The V call is TRBV7-2, the J call TRBJ2-2; 7 bases are a match to TRBD2. The V segment lost 1 base and the J segment 2 bases; nucleotides outside the gene matches: 1. The CDR3 has 15 amino acids. Germline V gene sequence: CDR1 SGHTA, CDR2 FQGNSA. CDR3 bases: TGTGCCAGCAGCTTAGGCGGGGGAAACACCGGGGAGCTGTTTTTT. It translates to CASSLGGGNTGELFF.

The J gene is TRBJ2-3, the V gene TRBV6-2 or TRBV6-3; possibly TRBD2 for D (6 bases). V lost 0 bases, J lost 0 bases, and 7 bases lay in between. CDR3 size: 15 residues. CDR1 and CDR2 (germline): MNHEY, SVGEGT. In DNA form, the CDR3 reads TGTGCCAGCAGTTACTCGGGACTGAGCACAGATACGCAGTATTTT. Its protein is CASSYSGLSTDTQYF.